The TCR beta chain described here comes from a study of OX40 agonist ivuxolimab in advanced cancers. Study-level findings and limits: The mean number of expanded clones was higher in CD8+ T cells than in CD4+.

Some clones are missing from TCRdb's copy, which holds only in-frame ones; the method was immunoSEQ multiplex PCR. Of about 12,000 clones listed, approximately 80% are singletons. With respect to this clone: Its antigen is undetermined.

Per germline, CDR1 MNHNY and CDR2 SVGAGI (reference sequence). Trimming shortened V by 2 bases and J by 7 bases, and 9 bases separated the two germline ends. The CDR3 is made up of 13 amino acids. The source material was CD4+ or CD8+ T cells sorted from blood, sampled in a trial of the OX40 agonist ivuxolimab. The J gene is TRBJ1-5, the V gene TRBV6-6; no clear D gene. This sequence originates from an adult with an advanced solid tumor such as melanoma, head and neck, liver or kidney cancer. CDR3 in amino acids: CASSYDVGQPQHF. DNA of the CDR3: TGTGCCAGCAGTTACGACGTCGGACAGCCCCAGCATTTT.